This record covers a single T cell receptor (beta chain). This clonotype was counted many times. The antigen this receptor binds is unknown. The sample holds no much larger clone one base away, and base qualities are not on file. This entry is derived from a study of T cell repertoires in cytomegalovirus infection (dated 2019 in TCRdb). In terms of the full investigation: The HLA type of each donor mattered for the analysis, because public TCR beta signatures pointed to carriage of CMV infection along with the matching HLA type. Study-wide conclusions, independent of this receptor: In the ex vivo response, HLA-C-restricted CMV-specific TCR beta clonotypes were dominant, and in two of eight donors the single most frequent clonotype came from this HLA-C-restricted group. Cumulative frequency of public TCR beta family members discriminated carriers of CMV infection plus the relevant HLA type in this cohort and an independent roughly 350-donor cohort.

Sequencing used an Illumina HiSeq 1500. TCRdb itself trimmed the public reads at Q25 with fastp, ran MiXCR and retained productive beta chains. Duplicate CDR3 protein sequences are folded into a single record with the most common DNA and genes. Within this sample are about 300,000 distinct CDR3 sequences, with roughly 9.3% of them counted one time only. The leading ten clones occupy 2.5% of the sample. The CDR1 and CDR2 encoded by the germline V gene are MNHEY and SVGAGI. The CDR3, from cysteine to phenylalanine, totals 17 residues. Only CDR3 DNA remains: 51 bases, in frame from the first base. V ends up 2 bases short and J 4 bases short, with an unmatched junction base count of 8.

This receptor was identified in a human donor in good health (CMV status not recorded). Some clones in this sample may be carry-over from other donors' samples. The sequence links TRBV6-5 to TRBJ2-2; TRBD2 matches 9 bases in the middle. The sequenced sample was PBMCs. This receptor carries the CDR3 CASSYLGLASFTGELFF. The bases read TGTGCCAGCAGTTACCTTGGACTAGCGTCTTTCACCGGGGAGCTGTTTTTT.